A single sample is the source of the 9 T cell receptor beta chains below, sequenced in a study of T cells after posttransplantation cyclophosphamide. Clones were sequenced by immunoSEQ multiplex PCR, and TCRdb holds only the in-frame ones, with some missing. The table has fewer than 40,000 clones, approximately 90% seen once. Material: PBMCs. These receptor sequences come from a woman between 40 and 55 years old with a blood cancer, CMV-positive, and with a related stem cell donor.

The chain recombines TRBV19 with TRBJ2-2, with 9 positions matching TRBD2. The germline V gene encodes CDR1 LNHDA and CDR2 SQIVND (reference sequence). CDR3 length: 16 residues. The J segment lost 6 bases and the V segment lost 5 bases, leaving 10 bases of the junction unmatched. CDR3 residues: CASSPRGGGAPGELFF. DNA for the CDR3: TGTGCCAGTAGTCCCCGTGGCGGGGGGGCCCCCGGGGAGCTGTTTTTT.

The V and J genes are TRBV4-1 and TRBJ2-7, with TRBD1 matching 10 bases. This CDR3 comprises 17 residues. Germline V gene data show CDR1 as MGHRA and CDR2 as YSYEKL. V lost 1 base and J lost 3; bases outside the gene matches: 9. CDR3 protein: CASSQGDLRDRGYEQYF. In DNA form, the CDR3 reads TGCGCCAGCAGCCAAGGGGACCTCCGGGACAGGGGCTACGAGCAGTACTTC.

The chain carries TRBV19 and TRBJ2-2; the D gene is possibly TRBD1 (6 bases). The V gene's germline CDR1 is LNHDA and CDR2 SQIVND (reference sequence). V shed 6 bases and J shed 5 bases, with 19 bases lying between them. The CDR3 is 16 amino acids. CDR3 nucleotide sequence: TGTGCCAGTAGCCCTAAGTTCCAGGGGAGAACCGGGGAGCTGTTTTTT. Its protein product is CASSPKFQGRTGELFF.

The chain uses TRBV4-1 and TRBJ2-5, with TRBD2 identical over 7 bases. Germline trimming cut 2 bases from V and 2 bases from J; bases unmatched to any gene: 5. CDR1 and CDR2 from the germline V gene are MGHRA and YSYEKL. This CDR3 spans 15 amino acids. CDR3 sequence (DNA): TGCGCCAGCAGCCAAAGCCTAGCGGAACAAGAGACCCAGTACTTC. This sequence encodes CASSQSLAEQETQYF.

The V call is TRBV7-3, the J call TRBJ2-2, with TRBD2 matching over 8 bases. The V gene's germline CDR1 is SGHTA and CDR2 FQGTGA. Trimming removed 2 bases from V and 6 bases from J; junction bases left unmatched: 11. The CDR3 runs to 17 residues. The CDR3 region has the DNA TGTGCCAGCAGCTTACGGGCCGGGACTAGGGCGCCCGGGGAGCTGTTTTTT. Protein product: CASSLRAGTRAPGELFF.

V gene TRBV6-5 combines with J gene TRBJ1-1; D uncertain. V dropped 2 bases and J dropped 4 bases, with 8 bases sitting between them. The CDR3 contains 13 residues. The germline gives CDR1 MNHEY, CDR2 SVGAGI. For the CDR3, the DNA is TGTGCCAGCAGTTACGTCCCGGGCACTGAAGCTTTCTTT. The encoded protein is CASSYVPGTEAFF.

This chain joins TRBV5-4 and TRBJ2-7; possible D gene TRBD1, 5 bases. Germline loops: CDR1 SGHNT, CDR2 YYREEE (reference sequence). CDR3 length: 13 amino acids. Trimming left V 3 bases short and J 2 bases short, with 9 bases between. The CDR3 DNA is TGTGCCAGCAGCTCGCAGGGCCCCTACGAGCAGTACTTC. It encodes CASSSQGPYEQYF.

CDR3 amino acids: CASSDQREGSNEQFF. CDR3 DNA sequence: TGTGCCAGCAGTGACCAAAGAGAGGGAAGCAATGAGCAGTTCTTC. The chain combines TRBV6-4 with TRBJ2-1; D is perhaps TRBD2 (5 bases). The CDR3 runs 15 residues. V lost 2 bases and J lost 6, with 14 bases in between. Germline CDR1 reads MRHNA; CDR2 reads SNTAGT.

The rearrangement uses TRBV4-3 and TRBJ2-1, with 10 bases lining up with TRBD1. The trim removed 6 bases at V and 2 bases at J, leaving 4 bases unmatched. The CDR3 has 15 amino acids. Germline V gene sequence: CDR1 LGHNA, CDR2 YSLEER. The CDR3 bases are TGCGCCAGCAGTCCCGGGACAGGGGCCTACAATGAGCAGTTCTTC. It translates to CASSPGTGAYNEQFF.